Listed below are T cell receptor beta chains from one sample, sequenced in a study of OX40 agonist ivuxolimab in advanced cancers. The table came from immunoSEQ multiplex PCR; TCRdb's copy has only in-frame clones and leaves some out. The table lists over 65,000 clones, around 83% of them singletons. The specimen was CD4+ or CD8+ T cells sorted from blood, collected in a trial of the OX40 agonist ivuxolimab. Every receptor here comes from an adult with an advanced solid tumor such as melanoma, head and neck, liver or kidney cancer. Both conserved end residues are part of each CDR3. A D gene is named only where the DNA matches it firmly. Clone size is given for some rows only: seen once, a few or many times, or a class if the clone is expanded.

-	-	TRBJ2-1	TRBV5-4	CASSLVHTGNEQFF	TGTGCCAGCAGCTTGGTGCACACCGGGAATGAGCAGTTCTTC
TRBD1	-	TRBJ2-2	TRBV27	CASSANRGTGELFF	TGTGCCAGCAGTGCTAACAGGGGAACGGGGGAGCTGTTTTTT
-	-	TRBJ2-7	TRBV9	CASSVQSSYEQYF	TGTGCCAGCAGCGTTCAGAGCTCCTACGAGCAGTACTTC
-	-	TRBJ2-1	TRBV6-6	CASSYRRGSYNEQFF	TGTGCCAGCAGTTACAGAAGGGGCTCCTACAATGAGCAGTTCTTC
-	-	TRBJ1-2	TRBV7-9	CASSLSGLGIGGGYTF	TGTGCCAGCAGCTTATCCGGTCTGGGTATCGGGGGCGGCTACACCTTC
-	few	TRBJ1-1	TRBV6-5	CASSYSRDAVTEAFF	TGTGCCAGCAGTTACTCCCGGGACGCGGTCACTGAAGCTTTCTTT
-	-	TRBJ1-1	TRBV7-2	CASSTQENTEAFF	TGTGCCAGCAGCACTCAGGAGAACACTGAAGCTTTCTTT
-	-	TRBJ1-1	TRBV5-1	CASSFGQQNTEAFF	TGCGCCAGCAGCTTTGGACAGCAGAACACTGAAGCTTTCTTT
TRBD1	-	TRBJ2-5	TRBV10-1	CASSRDRAETQYF	TGCGCCAGCAGTCGGGACAGGGCAGAGACCCAGTACTTC
TRBD1	once	TRBJ2-7	TRBV28	CASRGTGVYEQYF	TGTGCCAGCAGGGGGACAGGGGTCTACGAGCAGTACTTC
-	-	TRBJ2-4	TRBV5-1	CASSLLRQGGAGGKNIQYF	TGCGCCAGCAGCTTATTGAGACAGGGGGGAGCGGGAGGCAAAAACATTCAGTACTTC
-	-	TRBJ2-1	TRBV4-2	CASSQDRGPFDNEQFF	TGTGCCAGCAGCCAAGATCGGGGGCCATTCGACAATGAGCAGTTCTTC
-	-	TRBJ2-7	TRBV7-9	CASSLGGTRYEQYF	TGTGCCAGCAGCTTAGGGGGTACTAGATACGAGCAGTACTTC
TRBD1	-	TRBJ2-7	TRBV19	CASSISRQGANEQYF	TGTGCCAGTAGTATATCGCGGCAGGGGGCGAATGAGCAGTACTTC
-	-	TRBJ2-7	TRBV6-5	CASTSGQSYEQYF	TGTGCCAGCACCTCGGGACAATCCTACGAGCAGTACTTC
-	-	TRBJ1-1	TRBV27	CASSPRGGTNTEAFF	TGTGCCAGCAGCCCAAGGGGCGGGACGAACACTGAAGCTTTCTTT
-	-	TRBJ1-1	TRBV27	CASSRGTANTEAFF	TGTGCCAGCAGCCGTGGGACGGCGAACACTGAAGCTTTCTTT
-	-	TRBJ2-1	TRBV11-3	CASSADRDNEQFF	TGTGCCAGCAGCGCCGACAGAGACAATGAGCAGTTCTTC
TRBD1	-	TRBJ1-4	TRBV6-1	CASSEGRQGVEKLFF	TGTGCCAGCAGTGAAGGACGACAGGGGGTAGAAAAACTGTTTTTT
-	-	TRBJ2-3	TRBV5-1	CASSLGQGGSTDTQYF	TGCGCCAGCAGCCTCGGACAGGGAGGGAGCACAGATACGCAGTATTTT
-	-	TRBJ2-1	TRBV7-2	CASSLVAGPYNEQFF	TGTGCCAGCAGCTTAGTGGCAGGCCCCTACAATGAGCAGTTCTTC
-	once	TRBJ1-6	TRBV19	CASSWDTYNSPLHF	TGTGCCAGTAGTTGGGACACCTATAATTCACCCCTCCACTTT
-	-	TRBJ1-4	TRBV6-5	CASSYSTGKLLEKLFF	TGTGCCAGCAGTTACTCTACAGGGAAGCTACTGGAAAAACTGTTTTTT
-	-	TRBJ1-5	TRBV6-1	CAGNPGDNQPQHF	TGTGCCGGAAACCCGGGAGACAATCAGCCCCAGCATTTT
TRBD1	few	TRBJ1-4	TRBV7-9	CASSWGDRTNEKLFF	TGTGCCAGCAGCTGGGGGGACAGAACTAATGAAAAACTGTTTTTT
-	-	TRBJ2-3	TRBV5-4	CASSILGDTQYF	TGTGCCAGCAGCATCCTCGGAGATACGCAGTATTTT
-	-	TRBJ2-7	TRBV29-1	CSVDRDGSYEQYF	TGCAGCGTTGACAGGGACGGCTCCTACGAGCAGTACTTC
-	-	TRBJ1-4	TRBV5-4	CASSLHTSEKLFF	TGTGCCAGCAGCCTTCACACGAGTGAAAAACTGTTTTTT
-	-	TRBJ1-1	TRBV15	CATCRRGDYTEAFF	TGTGCCACCTGTAGGAGGGGAGACTACACTGAAGCTTTCTTT
-	-	TRBJ1-4	TRBV2	CASRTENEKLFF	TGTGCCAGCAGGACAGAAAATGAAAAACTGTTTTTT
TRBD2	-	TRBJ2-1	TRBV7-9	CASSLDGRAANEQFF	TGTGCCAGCAGCTTAGACGGGAGGGCCGCCAATGAGCAGTTCTTC
TRBD1	-	TRBJ1-2	TRBV25-1	CASSVGQGTVRGYTF	TGTGCCAGCAGTGTGGGACAGGGAACGGTACGTGGCTACACCTTC
-	-	TRBJ1-3	TRBV6-5	CASSYSRDPGNTIYF	TGTGCCAGCAGTTACTCGAGGGATCCTGGAAACACCATATATTTT
TRBD2	-	TRBJ2-1	TRBV7-8	CASSLQGLAGEHEQFF	TGTGCCAGCAGCTTACAGGGACTAGCGGGGGAACATGAGCAGTTCTTC
-	-	TRBJ1-1	TRBV6-1	CASSEADRPIMGAFF	TGTGCCAGCAGTGAAGCAGACAGGCCGATAATGGGGGCTTTCTTT
TRBD2	-	TRBJ2-2	TRBV5-1	CASSLQAGRNTGELFF	TGCGCCAGCAGCTTGCAAGCGGGACGGAACACCGGGGAGCTGTTTTTT
-	-	TRBJ2-5	TRBV30	CAWSLLTGYQETQYF	TGTGCCTGGAGTCTCCTGACAGGCTACCAAGAGACCCAGTACTTC
TRBD1	-	TRBJ2-4	TRBV4-1	CASSQAGDRGPKNIQYF	TGCGCCAGCAGCCAAGCGGGGGACAGGGGACCTAAAAACATTCAGTACTTC
-	-	TRBJ1-6	TRBV11-3	CASSLGTANSPLHF	TGTGCCAGCAGCTTAGGGACAGCCAATTCACCCCTCCACTTT
TRBD1	-	TRBJ1-4	TRBV5-1	CASSWTGLFEKLFF	TGCGCCAGCAGCTGGACAGGGCTTTTTGAAAAACTGTTTTTT
-	once	TRBJ1-1	TRBV6-5	CASSVQVLNTEAFF	TGTGCCAGTAGCGTACAGGTCCTGAACACTGAAGCTTTCTTT
-	-	TRBJ1-5	TRBV7-9	CASSSRDSNQPQHF	TGTGCCAGCAGCAGCCGGGACAGCAATCAGCCCCAGCATTTT
-	-	TRBJ2-1	TRBV29-1	CSVPREGASVRSNEQFF	TGCAGCGTCCCCCGTGAGGGGGCTAGCGTGAGGAGTAATGAGCAGTTCTTC